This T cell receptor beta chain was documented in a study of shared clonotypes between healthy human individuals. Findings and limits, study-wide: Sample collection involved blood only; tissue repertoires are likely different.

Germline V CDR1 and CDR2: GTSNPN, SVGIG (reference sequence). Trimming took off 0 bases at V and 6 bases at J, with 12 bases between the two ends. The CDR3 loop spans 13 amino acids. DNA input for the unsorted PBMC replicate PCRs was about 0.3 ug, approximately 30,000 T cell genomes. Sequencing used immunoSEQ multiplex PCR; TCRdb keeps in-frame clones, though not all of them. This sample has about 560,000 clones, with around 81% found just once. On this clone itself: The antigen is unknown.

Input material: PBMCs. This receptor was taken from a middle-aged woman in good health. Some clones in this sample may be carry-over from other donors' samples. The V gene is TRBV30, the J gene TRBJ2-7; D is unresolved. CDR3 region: CAWSVVALGEQYF. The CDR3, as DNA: TGTGCCTGGAGTGTAGTGGCTCTGGGCGAGCAGTACTTC.